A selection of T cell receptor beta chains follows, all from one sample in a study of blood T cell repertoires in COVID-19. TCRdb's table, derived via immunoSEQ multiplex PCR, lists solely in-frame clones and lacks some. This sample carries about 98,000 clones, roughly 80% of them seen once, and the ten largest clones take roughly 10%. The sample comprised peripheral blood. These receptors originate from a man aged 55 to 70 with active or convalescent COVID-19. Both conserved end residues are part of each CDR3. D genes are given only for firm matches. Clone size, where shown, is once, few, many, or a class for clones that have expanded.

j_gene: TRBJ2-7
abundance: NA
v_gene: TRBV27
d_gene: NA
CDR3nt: TGTGCCAGCAGTTTGGGCAGGGGCTCCTACGAGCAGTACTTC
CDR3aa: CASSLGRGSYEQYF

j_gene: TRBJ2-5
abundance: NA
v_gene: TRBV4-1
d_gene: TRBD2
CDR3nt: TGCGCCAGCAGCCAAGTTCTTAGGGCTAGCGGGAACCAAGAGACCCAGTACTTC
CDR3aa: CASSQVLRASGNQETQYF

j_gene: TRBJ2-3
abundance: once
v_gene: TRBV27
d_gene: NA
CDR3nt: TGTGCCAGCAGGCCTGTGGCGGGAACCTTTCCAGATACGCAGTATTTT
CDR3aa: CASRPVAGTFPDTQYF

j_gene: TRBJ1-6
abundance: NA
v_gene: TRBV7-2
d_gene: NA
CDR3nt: TGTGCCAGCAGCTTATTACAAGTTAATTCACCCCTCCACTTT
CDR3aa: CASSLLQVNSPLHF

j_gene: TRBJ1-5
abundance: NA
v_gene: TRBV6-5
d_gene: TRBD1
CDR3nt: TGTGCCAGCAGACAACAGGGGGCTGGCAATCAGCCCCAGCATTTT
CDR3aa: CASRQQGAGNQPQHF

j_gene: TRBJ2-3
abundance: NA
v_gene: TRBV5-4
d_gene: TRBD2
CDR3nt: TGTGCCAGCAGCTCCGGGACTAGGAGCACAGATACGCAGTATTTT
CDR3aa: CASSSGTRSTDTQYF

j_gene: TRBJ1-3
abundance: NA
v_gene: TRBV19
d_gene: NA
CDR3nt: TGTGCCAGTAGTCGGGACTCTGGAAACACCATATATTTT
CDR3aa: CASSRDSGNTIYF

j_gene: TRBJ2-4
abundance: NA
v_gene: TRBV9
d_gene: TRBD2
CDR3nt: TGTGCCAGCAGCGTAGGAGATGGGCTAGCGGGTGCGCATCTAGCCAAAAACATTCAGTACTTC
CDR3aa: CASSVGDGLAGAHLAKNIQYF

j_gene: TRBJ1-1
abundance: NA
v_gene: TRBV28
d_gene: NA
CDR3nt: TGTGCCAGCAGTTTACAGGGTTCTCGCTATAAGGCTTTCTTT
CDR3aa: CASSLQGSRYKAFF

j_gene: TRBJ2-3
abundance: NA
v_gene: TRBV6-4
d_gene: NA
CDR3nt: TGTGCCAGCAGTGACTTACCGGGAGGCACAGATACGCAGTATTTT
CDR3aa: CASSDLPGGTDTQYF

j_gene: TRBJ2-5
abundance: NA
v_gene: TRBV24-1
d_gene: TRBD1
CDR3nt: TGTGCCACCAGTGATGGGGACAGGGTAGGGACCCAGTACTTC
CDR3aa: CATSDGDRVGTQYF

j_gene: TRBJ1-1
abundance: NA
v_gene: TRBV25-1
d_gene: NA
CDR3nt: TGTGCCAGCAGTGGCAGGGGCACGAACACTGAAGCTTTCTTT
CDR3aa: CASSGRGTNTEAFF

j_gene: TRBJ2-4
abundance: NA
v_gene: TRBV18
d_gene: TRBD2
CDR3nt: TGTGCCACCTCTAGCGGGCGGGCCAAAAACATTCAGTACTTC
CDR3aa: CATSSGRAKNIQYF

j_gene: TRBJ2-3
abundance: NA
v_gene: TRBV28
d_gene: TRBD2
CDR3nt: TGTGCCAGCAGTTTAAGTGGTAGCGGGGGCACAGATACGCAGTATTTT
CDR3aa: CASSLSGSGGTDTQYF

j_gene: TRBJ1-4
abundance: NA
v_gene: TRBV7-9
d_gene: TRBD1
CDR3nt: TGTGCCAGCAGCTTAGCCCAGGGGGGTGAAAAACTGTTTTTT
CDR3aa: CASSLAQGGEKLFF

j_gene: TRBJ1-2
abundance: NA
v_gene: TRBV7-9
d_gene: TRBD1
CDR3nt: TGTGCCAGCAGCTTCAGGGGGGCGGCTGGCTACACCTTC
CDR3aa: CASSFRGAAGYTF

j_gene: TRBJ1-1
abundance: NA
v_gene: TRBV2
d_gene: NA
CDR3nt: TGTGCCAGCAGCCCAGGGTTTATGAACACTGAAGCTTTCTTT
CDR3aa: CASSPGFMNTEAFF

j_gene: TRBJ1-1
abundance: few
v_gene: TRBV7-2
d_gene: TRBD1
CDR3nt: TGTGCCAGCAGCTACCCAGGGGGCACTGAAGCTTTCTTT
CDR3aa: CASSYPGGTEAFF

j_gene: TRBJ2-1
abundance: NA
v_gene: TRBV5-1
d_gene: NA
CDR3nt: TGCGCCAGCAGCCACGGGGACACCACCTACAATGAGCAGTTCTTC
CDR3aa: CASSHGDTTYNEQFF

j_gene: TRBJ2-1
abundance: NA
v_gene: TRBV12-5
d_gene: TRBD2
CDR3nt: TGTGCTAGTGGTTCGCCTCGGGGGGGAAATGAGCAGTTCTTC
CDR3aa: CASGSPRGGNEQFF

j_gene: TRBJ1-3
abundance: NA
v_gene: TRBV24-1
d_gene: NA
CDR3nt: TGTGCCACCAGCCCGAGGGTCGGAAACACCATATATTTT
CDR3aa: CATSPRVGNTIYF

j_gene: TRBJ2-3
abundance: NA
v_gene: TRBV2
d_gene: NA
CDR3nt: TGTGCCAGCAGTGCCGACCTAGCGACTACCGGGGATACGCAGTATTTT
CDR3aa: CASSADLATTGDTQYF

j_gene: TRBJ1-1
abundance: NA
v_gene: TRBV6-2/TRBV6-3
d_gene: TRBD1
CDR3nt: TGTGCCAGCAGTTACCCCCTGGGACAGATGAACACTGAAGCTTTCTTT
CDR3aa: CASSYPLGQMNTEAFF

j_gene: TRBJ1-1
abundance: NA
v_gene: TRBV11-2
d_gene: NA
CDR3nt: TGTGCCAGCAGCACACAGGGTAACACTGAAGCTTTCTTT
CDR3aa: CASSTQGNTEAFF

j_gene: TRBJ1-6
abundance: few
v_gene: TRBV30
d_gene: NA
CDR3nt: TGTGCCTCGGGCCGGGATTTTAATTCACCCCTCCACTTT
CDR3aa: CASGRDFNSPLHF

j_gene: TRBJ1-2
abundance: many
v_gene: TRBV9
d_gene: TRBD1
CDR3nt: TGTGCCAGCAGCGTAGGGACAGGGACCCATGGCTACACCTTC
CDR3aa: CASSVGTGTHGYTF

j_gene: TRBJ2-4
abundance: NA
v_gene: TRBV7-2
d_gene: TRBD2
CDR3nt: TGTGCCAGCAGCTCACTAGCGCTTCTAGCCAAAAACATTCAGTACTTC
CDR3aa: CASSSLALLAKNIQYF

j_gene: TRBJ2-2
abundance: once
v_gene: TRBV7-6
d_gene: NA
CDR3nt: TGTGCCAGCAGCTTAGGGGCCCTGGGTGGCGGGGAGCTGTTTTTT
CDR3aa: CASSLGALGGGELFF

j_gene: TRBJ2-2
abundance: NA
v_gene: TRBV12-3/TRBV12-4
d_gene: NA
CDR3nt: TGTGCCAGCAGCCTTAACACCGGGGAGCTGTTTTTT
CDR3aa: CASSLNTGELFF

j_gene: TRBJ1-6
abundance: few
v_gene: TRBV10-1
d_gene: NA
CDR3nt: TGCGCCAGCAGTGAGGGACAGCCTTCTTCACCCCTCCACTTT
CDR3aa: CASSEGQPSSPLHF

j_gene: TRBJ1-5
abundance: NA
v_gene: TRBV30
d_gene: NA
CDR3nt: TGTGCCGCCGGGGACTACAATCAGCCCCAGCATTTT
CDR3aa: CAAGDYNQPQHF

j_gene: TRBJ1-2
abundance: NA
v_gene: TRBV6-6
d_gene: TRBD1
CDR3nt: TGTGCCACCTCCCCCCCGGGACAGGGATTCTCGGGCTACACCTTC
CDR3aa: CATSPPGQGFSGYTF

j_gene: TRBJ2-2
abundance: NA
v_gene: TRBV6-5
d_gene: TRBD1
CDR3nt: TGTGCCAGCAGGAGGGACAGGGGTGATGCCGGGGAGCTGTTTTTT
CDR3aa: CASRRDRGDAGELFF

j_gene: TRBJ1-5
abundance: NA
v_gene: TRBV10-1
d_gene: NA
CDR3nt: TGCGCCAGCAGTGCCGACAGAAATCAGCCCCAGCATTTT
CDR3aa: CASSADRNQPQHF

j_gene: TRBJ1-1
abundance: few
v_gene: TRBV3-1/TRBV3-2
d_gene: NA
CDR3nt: TGTGCCAGCAGCCCTGACTGGGTGGCTGAAGCTTTCTTT
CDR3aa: CASSPDWVAEAFF

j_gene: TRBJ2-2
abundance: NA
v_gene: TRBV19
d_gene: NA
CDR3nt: TGTGCCAGTACAACGAGTACGGTTACCGGGGAGCTGTTTTTT
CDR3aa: CASTTSTVTGELFF

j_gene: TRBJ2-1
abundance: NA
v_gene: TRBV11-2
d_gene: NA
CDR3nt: TGTGCCAGCAGCTTCTTTCTAGCCGGCTCCTACAATGAGCAGTTCTTC
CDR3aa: CASSFFLAGSYNEQFF

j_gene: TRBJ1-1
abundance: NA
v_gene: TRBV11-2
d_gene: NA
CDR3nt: TGTGCCAGCAGCCCCCAGGGGAGAGGTAGCACTGAAGCTTTCTTT
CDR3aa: CASSPQGRGSTEAFF

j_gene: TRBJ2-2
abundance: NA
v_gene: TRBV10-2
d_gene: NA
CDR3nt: TGCGCCAGCAGGGTAGGGAGCCCCGGGGAGCTGTTTTTT
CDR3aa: CASRVGSPGELFF